This entry features one T cell receptor beta chain sequence. These data originate in a study of blood T cells in healthy people across ages. Germline V CDR1 and CDR2: SEHNR, FQNEAQ (reference sequence). Germline trimming cut 0 bases from V and 3 bases from J; bases unmatched to any gene: 3. This CDR3 has 15 amino acids. With a J-beta primer mix and a sample-barcoded 5' primer, a second PCR ran roughly 7 to 11 cycles. TCRdb re-called the 5' RACE reads with MiXCR, one entry per CDR3 protein. This table has about 1,500,000 distinct CDR3 sequences, 25% to 30% appearing once. The sequence was obtained from a woman in her 30s in good health. Sample: blood. The chain employs TRBV7-9 and TRBJ2-5; 8 bases match TRBD2. The CDR3 spells CASSLASSGKETQYF. In nucleotides, the CDR3 is TGTGCCAGCAGCTTAGCGAGTAGCGGGAAAGAGACCCAGTACTTC.